The 14 T cell receptor beta chains reported below all come from one sample, sequenced in a study of blood T cells in healthy people across ages. With a J-beta primer mix and a sample-barcoded 5' primer, a second PCR ran about 7 to 12 cycles. TCRdb reanalysed the 5' RACE reads using MiXCR and keeps one entry per CDR3 protein. The sample lists over 950,000 distinct CDR3 sequences, 45% to 60% occurring once. The sample was blood. Receptor source: a woman aged 55-70 years in good health.

The CDR3 DNA reads as TGTGCCAGCAGCTTACCCATCGGAGGGGCCCACGAGCAGTACTTC. It codes for CASSLPIGGAHEQYF. The rearrangement links TRBV7-9 to TRBJ2-7; the D gene is possibly TRBD2 (6 bases). Germline CDR1 is SEHNR and CDR2 is FQNEAQ (reference sequence). The CDR3 runs 15 residues. The V end was cut by 2 bases, the J end by 5 bases, with 16 bases between. Looking up the rest from reference TRBV7-9 and TRBJ2-7 gives the full variable domain: DTGVSQNPRHKITKRGQNVTFRCDPISEHNRLYWYRQTLGQGPEFLTYFQNEAQLEKSRLLSDRFSAERPKGSFSTLEIQRTEQGDSAMYLCASSLPIGGAHEQYFGPGTRLTVT.

The chain uses TRBV20-1 and TRBJ1-1; D perhaps matches TRBD1 (6 bases). CDR1 is DFQATT and CDR2 is SNEGSKA in the germline V gene (reference sequence). This CDR3 has 14 amino acids. The V and J ends lost 0 bases and 5 bases respectively, with 13 bases between them. For the CDR3, the DNA is TGCAGTGCTAGAGACTATACAGGGCAAACTGAAGCTTTCTTT. Its translation is CSARDYTGQTEAFF.

The chain has TRBV4-1 and TRBJ2-3; 10 nucleotides line up with TRBD1. The germline V gene has CDR1 MGHRA and CDR2 YSYEKL. The CDR3 is 15 amino acids. Losses at the gene ends were 7 bases for V and 8 bases for J; bases not matched to a gene: 12. The CDR3 protein is CASTPKGQGSSTQYF. The CDR3 nucleotides are TGCGCCAGCACTCCTAAGGGACAGGGGTCCTCTACGCAGTATTTT.

This rearrangement joins TRBV28 to TRBJ2-7; no definite D call. The CDR3 length is 12 residues. Trimming removed 9 bases at V and 2 bases at J, with 11 bases between. Germline-derived CDR1 and CDR2 are MDHEN and SYDVKM. CDR3 protein: CASRTATYEQYF. The CDR3 DNA is TGTGCCAGTAGGACGGCAACCTACGAGCAGTACTTC. Using reference TRBV28 and TRBJ2-7 for the parts outside the CDR3, the full variable domain is DVKVTQSSRYLVKRTGEKVFLECVQDMDHENMFWYRQDPGLGLRLIYFSYDVKMKEKGDIPEGYSVSREKKERFSLILESASTNQTSMYLCASRTATYEQYFGPGTRLTVT.

The chain recombines TRBV4-3 with TRBJ2-2; D remains unclear. Germline CDR1 and CDR2: LGHNA and YSLEER. The V and J ends lost 2 bases and 4 bases respectively, with 11 bases between them. The CDR3 loop spans 15 amino acids. CDR3 residues: CASSQSETTTGELFF. The CDR3 DNA follows: TGCGCCAGCAGCCAATCCGAGACAACCACCGGGGAGCTGTTTTTT.

The CDR3 DNA reads TGTGCCAGCAGTGCAGGGCTCGCTGGAAACACCATATATTTT. Translated, it gives CASSAGLAGNTIYF. The V gene is TRBV2, the J gene TRBJ1-3; tentative D call: TRBD1 (5 bases). Germline CDR1 reads SNHLY; CDR2 reads FYNNEI. The CDR3 covers 14 residues. Between the trimmed V and J ends, which lost 4 bases and 2 bases, there was a span of 9 bases.

There are a few counts of this clonotype. The chain combines TRBV11-3 with TRBJ2-1; TRBD1 is a possible D gene (5 bases). V was pared by 6 bases and J by 1 base, with 10 bases between. There are 14 residues in the CDR3. The germline V gene encodes CDR1 SGHNT and CDR2 YENEEA. CDR3 in amino acids: CASSKSGSYNEQFF. The DNA of the CDR3 is TGTGCCAGCAGTAAGTCAGGGTCCTACAATGAGCAGTTCTTC.

V is TRBV28 and J is TRBJ2-1; 9 positions match TRBD2. CDR3 size: 16 residues. CDR1 and CDR2 (germline): MDHEN, SYDVKM. V was pared by 2 bases and J by 4 bases, with 6 bases of the junction left unmatched. The CDR3 loop is CASSLGGTSKYNEQFF. The CDR3 DNA sequence: TGTGCCAGCAGTTTAGGAGGGACTAGCAAGTACAATGAGCAGTTCTTC.

This clonotype has just one count. This chain joins TRBV29-1 and TRBJ2-3, with D perhaps TRBD1 or TRBD2 (5 bases each). This CDR3 is built from 13 residues. The germline gives CDR1 SQVTM, CDR2 ANQGSEA. The V end was cut by 4 bases, the J end by 4 bases, with 12 bases between. CDR3 bases: TGCAGCGTTGGGGGGAAAATCCCAGATACGCAGTATTTT. This codes for CSVGGKIPDTQYF.

The J gene is TRBJ2-3, the V gene TRBV12-3 or TRBV12-4; 10 bases are shared with TRBD1. The CDR3 is 14 residues long. Unmatched junction bases numbered 6, after V lost 8 bases and J lost 4 bases. In DNA form, the CDR3 reads TGTGCCAGCGCCGGGACAGGGGTGCCAGATACGCAGTATTTT. It translates to CASAGTGVPDTQYF.

V usage is TRBV4-1 and J usage is TRBJ1-2, with D possibly being TRBD1 (5 bases). The CDR3 is 17 residues long. V dropped 0 bases and J dropped 8 bases, with 22 bases sitting between them. The germline gives CDR1 MGHRA, CDR2 YSYEKL. The CDR3 sequence is CASSQEEGRGDATGYTF. CDR3 nucleotide sequence: TGCGCCAGCAGCCAAGAAGAAGGGAGGGGCGACGCTACGGGCTACACCTTC.

The rearrangement joins TRBV10-2 to TRBJ2-5; TRBD2 agrees at 7 bases. Germline-derived CDR1 and CDR2 are WSHSY and SAAADI. V lost 2 bases to trimming and J lost 1 base; unmatched junction nucleotides: 4. CDR3 length: 15 amino acids. The CDR3 loop is CASSELAETQETQYF. The CDR3, as DNA: TGCGCCAGCAGTGAGCTAGCGGAGACCCAAGAGACCCAGTACTTC.

The rearrangement links TRBV7-2 to TRBJ2-5; 13 bases map to TRBD2. The CDR3 runs 17 residues. Germline V lookup: CDR1 SGHTA, CDR2 FQGNSA. V lost 5 bases to trimming and J lost 3 bases; unmatched junction nucleotides: 9. CDR3 DNA: TGTGCCAGCAGCCCTACTAGCGGGAGGGTGGGGGAAGAGACCCAGTACTTC. Its translation: CASSPTSGRVGEETQYF.

This clonotype was detected only a few times. V gene TRBV29-1 combines with J gene TRBJ2-1, with TRBD2 identical over 12 bases. This CDR3 contains 13 residues. J gave up 15 bases and V 6 bases, and 12 bases lay outside the gene matches. Germline V gene data show CDR1 as SQVTM and CDR2 as ANQGSEA. The CDR3: CSVRDVTSGRPFF. In nucleotides, the CDR3 is TGCAGCGTCCGGGACGTAACTAGCGGGAGGCCGTTCTTC.